These 2 T cell receptor beta chains came from one sample sequenced in a study of cytomegalovirus exposure and HLA in healthy donors. PCR was performed using 60 Vbeta and 13 Jbeta primers. Only in-frame clones appear in the TCRdb table, and some are missing; sequencing was by immunoSEQ multiplex PCR. Of roughly 120,000 clones listed, 60% to 85% are singletons. The sample taken for sequencing was PBMCs. All receptors come from a man aged 50 or older in good health and CMV-seronegative.

The chain employs TRBV6-1 and TRBJ2-1, with a tentative D call TRBD2 (6 bases). The CDR3 sequence is 16 residues long. Per the germline V gene, CDR1 is MNHNS and CDR2 is SASEGT. Trimming removed 2 bases at V and 2 bases at J, with 13 bases between. The CDR3 region has the DNA TGTGCCAGCAGTGAATGGAGCGGGCTACCCTACAATGAGCAGTTCTTC. Translation gives CASSEWSGLPYNEQFF.

This clone has only a few counts. The chain carries TRBV5-4 and TRBJ1-1, with TRBD1 as a possible D gene (5 bases). CDR1 and CDR2 (germline): SGHNT, YYREEE (reference sequence). This CDR3 comprises 16 residues. Trimming pared 4 bases from V and 1 base from J, leaving 17 bases between. CDR3 region: CASSPKNRRGNTEAFF. In nucleotides, the CDR3 is TGTGCCAGCAGCCCGAAAAACAGGAGGGGGAACACTGAAGCTTTCTTT.